This TCR beta chain was identified during a study of CD8 T cells in Susac syndrome. V lost 8 bases to trimming and J lost 1 base, with 11 bases between them. Germline V gene sequence: CDR1 SQVTM, CDR2 ANQGSEA. This CDR3 has 12 amino acids. This clonotype occurred once. Reverse transcription of roughly 0.5 to 1 ug RNA used random hexamers. The amplification used immunoSEQ multiplex PCR on TCR beta CDR3; it spanned 54 Vbeta and 13 Jbeta. TCRdb re-analysed the immunoSEQ multiplex PCR reads in MiXCR, keeping a single row per CDR3 protein. The data hold around 160,000 distinct CDR3 sequences, with approximately 93% observed a single time. Sequencing targeted TCR beta in T cells from blood (CD8+ and CD4+). TEMRA cells were enriched by FACS, and CD4+ and CD8+ T cells were negatively isolated.

The sequenced material came from CD4+ T cells from PBMCs. This sequence originates from a human donor with multiple sclerosis. This chain links TRBV29-1 with TRBJ1-2; D is possibly TRBD1 (5 bases). The CDR3 sequence: CSLGGNNYGYTF. DNA of the CDR3: TGCAGCCTGGGGGGGAATAACTATGGCTACACCTTC.